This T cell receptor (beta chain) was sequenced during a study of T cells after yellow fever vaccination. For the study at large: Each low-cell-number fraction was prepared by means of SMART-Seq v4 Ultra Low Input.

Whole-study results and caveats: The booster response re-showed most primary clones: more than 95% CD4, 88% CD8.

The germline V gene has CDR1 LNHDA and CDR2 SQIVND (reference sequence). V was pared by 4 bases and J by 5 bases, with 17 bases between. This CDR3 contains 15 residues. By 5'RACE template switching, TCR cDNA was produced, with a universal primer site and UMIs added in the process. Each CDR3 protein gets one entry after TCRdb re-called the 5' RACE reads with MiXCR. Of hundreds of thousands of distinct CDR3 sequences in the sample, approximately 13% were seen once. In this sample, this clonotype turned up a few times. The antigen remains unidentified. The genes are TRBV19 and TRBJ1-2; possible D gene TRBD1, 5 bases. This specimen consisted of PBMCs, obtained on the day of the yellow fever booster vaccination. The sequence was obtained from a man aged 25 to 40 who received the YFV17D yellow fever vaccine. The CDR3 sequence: CASSTEYQGEYGYTF. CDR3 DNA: TGTGCCAGTAGTACTGAGTATCAGGGAGAATATGGCTACACCTTC.